This section outlines one TCR beta chain sequence together with its context. Its antigen is still unknown. Base-call qualities are not available, and no considerably larger clone is one nucleotide away. The data were taken from a study of Ad26.COV2.S vaccination and SARS-CoV-2 variants (dated by TCRdb to the early 2020s). Background for the entire study: Donors in the vaccine arm were drawn from COV1001, a multicentre, randomized, double-blind, placebo-controlled phase I-IIa trial testing Ad26.COV2.S in healthy adults. Ad26.COV2.S was administered intramuscularly at 5 x 10^10 or 1 x 10^11 viral particles, either as a single shot or as two shots given 56 days apart. TCRbeta repertoire sequencing was used to assess the specificity and breadth of SARS-CoV-2-reactive T cell receptors after Ad26.COV2.S vaccination. The TCR-sequenced set comprised roughly 30 samples: roughly 19 Ad26.COV2.S vaccine recipients, 5 placebo recipients and 8 SARS-CoV-2 convalescent individuals. Participants in the trial were split at random into five groups of five each, receiving low-dose or high-dose Ad26.COV2.S once or twice, or else placebo on both occasions. Investigators remained blinded to trial group allocation during experiments and outcome assessment.

Read against the paper, the sample's treatment or condition label means: 19 received Ad26.COV2.S at low or high dose, single or two shots; roughly five received placebo; per-sample allocation not given. For vaccine and placebo recipients, repertoires were sequenced using samples collected on day 63 after the first injection. Between 29 July and 7 August 2020, Cohort 1b enrolled 20 to 30 adults aged 18-55 years at one site in Boston, USA. Ad26.COV2.S was a replication-incompetent adenovirus type 26 vector that expressed a prefusion-stabilized SARS-CoV-2 spike protein derived from the original Wuhan strain. Study-wide conclusions, independent of this receptor: Compared with placebo recipients, Ad26.COV2.S recipients showed higher spike-specific TCR breadth (P = 0.0014). The authors noted that the TCR breadth and depth analyses may have underestimated total T cell responses. Vaccine and placebo recipients had similar non-spike TCR breadth, a finding consistent with the vaccine containing only spike. The study lacked the statistical power to compare responses across vaccine doses or regimens. After vaccination, substantial breadth of spike-specific CD8+ and CD4+ T cell responses was reported.

TCRbeta CDR3 regions were sequenced with the immunoSEQ Assay. After extraction, genomic DNA underwent amplification by bias-controlled multiplex PCR, followed by high-throughput sequencing. On the study's bioinformatics: To quantify the absolute abundance of every unique TCRbeta CDR3 region, sequences were collapsed and filtered. T cell fraction was estimated by normalization of TCRbeta template counts to usable DNA, with usable DNA being measured through amplification of reference genes present in all nucleated cells. Repertoire TCRs were annotated as SARS-CoV-2-specific when V gene, CDR3 amino acid sequence and J gene were exactly matched to a known reactive TCR set. The reference SARS-CoV-2 TCR set was derived from MIRA and filtered for enrichment in COVID-19-positive ImmuneCODE repertoires, a step that removed public or cross-reactive TCRs. Using the MIRA antigens, annotated TCRs were further analysed by specific ORF or by position within an ORF. Breadth was defined as the number of annotated unique rearrangements divided by the total number of unique productive rearrangements, and depth was defined as the summed frequency of the annotated unique rearrangements. Two-sided Wilcoxon rank-sum tests were applied when comparing TCR breadth between groups. TCRdb obtained this table from immuneACCESS and retained in-frame rearrangements with V and J assigned. These tables miss some clones; where compared with another copy, unresolved V genes account for less than half of the shortfall, and the remainder is unexplained. V and J calls and clone size are copied from that table; D and trimming were computed from the DNA. This sample is represented by under 400,000 clones; around 90% of them were singletons. Of the sample, 3.4% is held by the ten largest clones.

The receptor was isolated from a person between 18 and 65 years old who received the Ad26.COV2.S COVID-19 vaccine or a placebo. Sample: peripheral blood, taken in a trial of Ad26.COV2.S vaccine versus placebo.

The CDR3 region has the sequence CASSLEGYSQETQYF. The nucleotide sequence is TGTGCCAGCAGCTTGGAAGGGTACAGCCAAGAGACCCAGTACTTC. Rearrangement joined TRBV5-4 to TRBJ2-5; a confident D gene designation cannot be given. Deletion took 0 bases off V and 1 base off J, with a span of 10 bases between the germline ends. CDR1 and CDR2, per the germline V gene (reference sequence), are SGHNT and YYREEE. The CDR3 numbers 15 residues from cysteine through phenylalanine. Only CDR3 DNA remains: 45 bases, in frame from the first base.